A single sample gave rise to the 5 T cell receptor beta chains below, sequenced in a study of vaccination and CD4 T cells after COVID-19. Antigens for these TCRs are unknown. Cultured CD4+ T-cell DNA underwent Oncomine TCR Beta short-read sequencing. TCRdb fed the PCR reads into MiXCR, producing one record per CDR3 protein. The sample contains 15,000 or so distinct CDR3 sequences, over 40% of which appear only once. The sample's treatment: roughly ten-day PBMC culture with coronavirus spike peptide pools or control peptides (ViraFEST assay). The input for sequencing was CD4+ T cells from blood, cultured in vitro, taken before SARS-CoV-2 vaccination. The origin of the receptors is a human donor who received a COVID-19 vaccine.

This chain joins TRBV10-3 and TRBJ2-2; D remains ambiguous. The CDR3 is made up of 14 amino acids. Germline V gene sequence: CDR1 ENHRY, CDR2 SYGVKD. The V end was cut by 3 bases, the J end by 3 bases, with 8 bases between. CDR3 DNA sequence: TGTGCCATCAGTGATGACCCGGACACCGGGGAGCTGTTTTTT. Amino acids: CAISDDPDTGELFF.

Only a few counts were recorded for this clonotype. The chain joins TRBV20-1 to TRBJ1-5, with no clear D. Trimming cost V 6 bases and J 2 bases, with 11 bases left between them. Germline values: CDR1 DFQATT, CDR2 SNEGSKA (reference sequence). The CDR3 is 13 residues long. CDR3 in amino acids: CSARLTRNQPQHF. CDR3 coding DNA: TGCAGTGCAAGACTCACACGCAATCAGCCCCAGCATTTT.

A note on this clonotype: One junction end disagrees with the germline gene, perhaps due to a read error. This chain connects TRBV5-8 to TRBJ1-4; D might be TRBD1 (6 bases). The CDR3 length is 15 residues. From germline, CDR1 is SGHTS and CDR2 YDEGEE. The CDR3, as DNA: TGTGCCAGCCTAGGGGGGGGATCGACTAATGAAAAACTGTCTTTT. The encoded protein is CASLGGGSTNEKLSF.

The chain links TRBV10-1 to TRBJ1-6, with 7 bases lining up with TRBD1. With 5 bases clipped from V and 7 bases from J, the junction kept 5 bases outside the gene matches. This CDR3 contains 14 residues. CDR1 WNHNN and CDR2 SYGVQD come from the germline V gene (reference sequence). In DNA form, the CDR3 reads TGCGCCAGCAGTCGACAGGGATACAATTCACCCCTCCACTTT. Translating it yields CASSRQGYNSPLHF.

This clonotype was observed a few times. The chain has TRBV11-3 and TRBJ1-1; D unclear. V gave up 8 bases and J gave up 3 bases, with 13 bases separating them. Germline V gene data show CDR1 as SGHNT and CDR2 as YENEEA. The CDR3 has 13 amino acids. The DNA for the CDR3 is TGTGCCAGCTCAAGGGCTTGGGACACTGAAGCTTTCTTT. Amino acids: CASSRAWDTEAFF.